This T cell receptor (beta chain) derives from a study of lymphopenia after photon versus proton radiotherapy. As to this clone: Its antigen is still unknown.

The assay was immunoSEQ multiplex PCR, and TCRdb's table has in-frame clones only and misses some. The sample holds 37,000 or so clones, under 90% seen once. Study findings and constraints: Proton therapy kept repertoires fairly stable, unlike photons, which gained effector/memory cells.

The V and J ends lost 4 bases and 0 bases respectively, with 7 bases between them. From germline, CDR1 is LGHNT and CDR2 FRNRAP. There are 13 residues in the CDR3. This sample comprised peripheral blood, obtained from a patient treated with photon-based radiotherapy. The clonotype comes from a man aged 45-65 years with gastric cancer. This chain uses TRBV12-5 with TRBJ2-7; D not resolved. CDR3 amino acids: CASGSDLSYEQYF. The CDR3 region has the DNA TGTGCTAGTGGTTCGGACCTCTCCTACGAGCAGTACTTC.